This TCR beta chain is drawn from a study of OX40 agonist ivuxolimab in advanced cancers. Study background: Patients received intravenous ivuxolimab every 2 weeks at 0.01 to 10 mg/kg. Three dose-escalation patients had partial responses: one with hepatocellular carcinoma and two with cutaneous melanoma. General observations from the study: Nonresponders, in some cases, also had low normalized T-cell clonal expansion.

The CDR3 sequence is 14 residues long. The junction had 4 bases not matched to a gene; V was cut back by 8 bases and J by 0 bases. Germline V gene sequence: CDR1 LGHNA, CDR2 YNFKEQ. Comments on this clone: Antigen unknown.

The data were produced by immunoSEQ multiplex PCR, yet TCRdb's version contains in-frame clones alone and is incomplete. The sample includes 90,000 to 100,000 clones, approximately 89% seen only once; the top ten take around 0.3%. Patients were ruled out by autoimmune disease history or systemic immunosuppression. The sequencing used CD4+ or CD8+ T cells sorted from blood, collected in a trial of the OX40 agonist ivuxolimab. The TCR originated in an adult with an advanced solid tumor such as melanoma, head and neck, liver or kidney cancer. This sequence joins TRBV4-2 and TRBJ2-7; 10 bases agree with TRBD1. DNA for the CDR3: TGTGCCAGCGGAAGGACAGGGGGCTCCTACGAGCAGTACTTC. This codes for CASGRTGGSYEQYF.